The clone carrying this TCR beta chain appeared many times. Trimming took 8 bases from V and 4 from J, leaving 14 bases between them. The CDR3 totals 14 residues. These data belong to a study of T-cell reconstitution after alpha-beta-depleted transplantation in children. Unique molecular identifiers were incorporated when the TCRbeta library was constructed. TCRdb fed the PCR reads into MiXCR, producing one record per CDR3 protein. The table has 170,000 or so distinct CDR3 sequences, 6% to 7% seen once. The specimen comprised PBMCs from the stem cell graft donor, sampled from the stem cell graft. This TCR was sampled from a human donor who donated a stem cell graft to a child with Wiskott-Aldrich syndrome. The chain recombines TRBV12-3 or TRBV12-4 with TRBJ2-2; D possibly uses TRBD1 or TRBD2 (6 bases each). DNA for the CDR3: TGTGCCAGCCGATGGGGGGCTGGCACCGGGGAGCTGTTTTTT. It translates to CASRWGAGTGELFF.